This record concerns one TCR beta chain sequence. This CDR3 spans 15 amino acids. Germline V lookup: CDR1 MDHEN, CDR2 SYDVKM. The junction had 13 bases not matched to a gene; V was cut back by 10 bases and J by 4 bases. The data are from a study of T cells in Graves' hyperthyroidism and ophthalmopathy. Turning to the study itself: The blood sample was taken at first diagnosis, before treatment began.

Amplification of TCR beta CDR3 regions used RNA as the template. HTBI primers were used for first-round RT-PCR of the TCR CDR3. Using its own MiXCR run on the multiplex PCR reads, TCRdb lists one record per CDR3 protein. The sample has over 700,000 distinct CDR3 sequences, roughly a sixth seen once. Patients with uncontrolled infections, other autoimmune diseases, pregnancy or lactation were excluded. Blood from later-ophthalmopathy patients was taken at first hyperthyroidism diagnosis. Out of around 10 ml of fresh peripheral blood came the PBMCs. This receptor was obtained from a woman aged 50 to 65 with Graves' hyperthyroidism that later progressed to Graves' ophthalmopathy. Sequencing was carried out using blood. The chain is built from TRBV28 and TRBJ2-3; 8 nucleotides line up with TRBD1. The CDR3 region is CAISVGAGGSDTQYF. The CDR3 coding sequence is TGTGCCATCAGCGTCGGGGCAGGGGGCTCAGATACGCAGTATTTT.